The 29 T cell receptor beta chains below were found in one sample sequenced in a study of T cells after yellow fever vaccination. Each CDR3 protein gets one entry after TCRdb re-called the 5' RACE reads with MiXCR. The sample contains about 220,000 distinct CDR3 sequences, roughly 3.3% of which appear only once. Source: CD4+ T cells sorted from PBMCs, taken 10 days after the yellow fever booster vaccination. The receptors were gathered from a man aged 18-30 years who received the YFV17D yellow fever vaccine.

The rearrangement uses TRBV19 and TRBJ1-1; D is possibly TRBD1 (5 bases). The CDR3 extends over 14 amino acids. Germline assignment: CDR1 LNHDA and CDR2 SQIVND (reference sequence). The V and J ends lost 8 bases and 0 bases respectively, with 13 bases between them. The CDR3 protein is CASQTEYMNTEAFF. The CDR3 DNA is TGTGCCAGTCAGACAGAATACATGAACACTGAAGCTTTCTTT.

In this sample, this clonotype turned up many times. The chain uses TRBV6-4 and TRBJ2-7, with D unresolved. Deletions cut 7 bases from V and 3 bases from J, with 10 bases between. The CDR3 extends over 12 amino acids. The germline CDR1 and CDR2 sequences are MRHNA and SNTAGT. The CDR3 loop reads CASTSLDYEQYV. CDR3 bases: TGTGCCAGCACGAGCCTTGACTACGAGCAGTACGTC.

This chain links TRBV5-1 with TRBJ2-7, with 7 positions matching TRBD1. The CDR3 has 15 amino acids. After removal of 3 bases from V and 1 base from J, the junction contained 7 bases not matched to a gene. Germline V lookup: CDR1 SGHRS, CDR2 YFSETQ. In DNA, the CDR3 is TGCGCCAGCAGCTGGACCGGGACAGTTTCCTACGAGCAGTACTTC. Translation gives CASSWTGTVSYEQYF.

This clonotype was counted at least ten times. The chain links TRBV5-1 to TRBJ2-7; maybe TRBD1 (6 bases). CDR3 length equals 15 residues. CDR1 is SGHRS, CDR2 YFSETQ, per germline. Trimming took off 4 bases at V and 4 bases at J, with 18 bases between the two ends. The CDR3 DNA reads TGCGCCAGCAGCAAATTCCAGACAGGAGGTTACGAGCAGTACTTC. It codes for CASSKFQTGGYEQYF.

The chain uses TRBV7-2 and TRBJ2-2; D is possibly TRBD1 or TRBD2 (6 bases each). The CDR3 is 16 residues long. Germline CDR1 is SGHTA and CDR2 is FQGNSA. V lost 3 bases and J 6 bases, leaving 17 bases between the germline ends. The CDR3 coding sequence is TGTGCCAGCAGCTTTGGATACGGGGGCGGCGCCGGGGAGCTGTTTTTT. It is translated as CASSFGYGGGAGELFF.

The V and J genes are TRBV7-9 and TRBJ1-2; D uncertain. The CDR3 is 12 amino acids. From germline, CDR1 is SEHNR and CDR2 FQNEAQ (reference sequence). V was clipped by 7 bases and J by 4 bases, with 10 bases between them. CDR3 loop: CASTDSSYGYTF. The CDR3 DNA reads as TGTGCCAGCACAGATTCCAGCTATGGCTACACCTTC.

This clonotype showed up many times. The CDR3 reads CASSLLAGGSETQYF. The DNA of the CDR3 is TGTGCCAGCAGCTTACTAGCGGGGGGTTCAGAGACCCAGTACTTC. The chain links TRBV7-3 to TRBJ2-5, with TRBD2 matching 11 bases. There are 15 residues in the CDR3. V was pared by 2 bases and J by 4 bases, with 3 bases of the junction left unmatched. The germline V gene encodes CDR1 SGHTA and CDR2 FQGTGA.

The V call is TRBV15, the J call TRBJ2-6; maybe TRBD2 (5 bases). Germline V lookup: CDR1 LNHNV, CDR2 YYDKDF (reference sequence). CDR3 length: 14 amino acids. Trimming removed 3 bases at V and 8 bases at J, with 11 bases between. Here the CDR3 reads CATSRVGISNVLTF. Written as DNA, the CDR3 is TGTGCCACCAGCAGGGTCGGGATATCCAACGTCCTGACTTTC.

The V and J genes are TRBV20-1 and TRBJ2-5; D is possibly TRBD1 or TRBD2 (5 bases each). CDR1 and CDR2 (germline): DFQATT, SNEGSKA (reference sequence). V lost 2 bases and J 9 bases, leaving 10 bases between the germline ends. This CDR3 is built from 11 residues. The CDR3 region is CSARPWGSQYF. CDR3 bases: TGCAGTGCTAGACCTTGGGGGTCCCAGTACTTC.

This clonotype was counted at least ten times. V gene TRBV7-2 combines with J gene TRBJ2-3; the D is unclear. The CDR3 consists of 12 residues. V lost 3 bases and J 4 bases, leaving 5 bases between the germline ends. Germline assignment: CDR1 SGHTA and CDR2 FQGNSA. Here the CDR3 DNA reads TGTGCCAGCAGCTTTTTACCAGATACGCAGTATTTT. It is translated as CASSFLPDTQYF. The entire variable domain, with the rest obtained from reference TRBV7-2 and TRBJ2-3, is as follows: GAGVSQSPSNKVTEKGKDVELRCDPISGHTALYWYRQSLGQGLEFLIYFQGNSAPDKSGLPSDRFSAERTGGSVSTLTIQRTQQEDSAVYLCASSFLPDTQYFGPGTRLTVL.

J is TRBJ2-3 and V is TRBV30, with unresolved D. CDR3 size: 13 residues. Trimming removed 4 bases from V and 0 bases from J, with 8 bases in between. Germline CDR1 and CDR2: GTSNPN and SVGIG (reference sequence). CDR3 sequence reads: CAWNRMSTDTQYF. The CDR3, as DNA: TGTGCCTGGAACCGGATGAGCACAGATACGCAGTATTTT.

This clonotype was detected only a few times. The rearrangement links TRBV11-2 to TRBJ2-5; D perhaps matches TRBD2 (5 bases). Per germline, CDR1 SGHAT and CDR2 FQNNGV. The germline V and J ends were trimmed by 1 base and 5 bases, with 11 bases remaining between them. The CDR3 length is 14 residues. CDR3 loop: CASSLAISGETQYF. The CDR3 nucleotides are TGTGCCAGCAGCTTAGCTATCTCGGGGGAGACCCAGTACTTC.

There are many counts of this clonotype. The chain combines TRBV5-1 with TRBJ2-5; TRBD1 or TRBD2 may be the D gene (5 bases each). The CDR3 sequence is 15 residues long. Trimming removed 1 base from V and 5 bases from J, with 15 bases in between. Germline CDR1 reads SGHRS; CDR2 reads YFSETQ. CDR3 region: CASSLPGSMGETQYF. The CDR3 coding sequence is TGCGCCAGCAGCTTGCCAGGGAGTATGGGGGAGACCCAGTACTTC. Together with reference TRBV5-1 and TRBJ2-5, the CDR3 gives the full variable domain: KAGVTQTPRYLIKTRGQQVTLSCSPISGHRSVSWYQQTPGQGLQFLFEYFSETQRNKGNFPGRFSGRQFSNSRSEMNVSTLELGDSALYLCASSLPGSMGETQYFGPGTRLLVL.

This clonotype was detected ten times or more. The V gene is TRBV20-1, the J gene TRBJ1-2; D may be TRBD1 (5 bases). CDR1 is DFQATT, CDR2 SNEGSKA, per germline (reference sequence). The length of the CDR3 is 13 residues. The germline V and J ends were trimmed by 6 bases and 4 bases, with 15 bases remaining between them. CDR3 residues: CSATAGLLYGYTF. DNA of the CDR3: TGCAGTGCCACGGCGGGGCTCCTCTATGGCTACACCTTC.

J is TRBJ2-7 and V is TRBV12-3 or TRBV12-4; D gene unclear. The length of the CDR3 is 15 residues. V shed 4 bases and J shed 2 bases, with 15 bases lying between them. The CDR3 region has the DNA TGTGCCAGCAGTTACGGGCCCCCGGGCACCTACGAGCAGTACGTC. It codes for CASSYGPPGTYEQYV.

In this sample, this clonotype turned up a few times. The chain has TRBV9 and TRBJ2-1; D uncertain. Trimming removed 9 bases from V and 4 bases from J, with 20 bases in between. The germline gives CDR1 SGDLS, CDR2 YYNGEE. This CDR3 spans 15 amino acids. The CDR3, as DNA: TGTGCCATCGGGCGGACCAGGCAGAATTACAATGAGCAGTTCTTC. It translates to CAIGRTRQNYNEQFF. The full variable domain, its missing parts supplied by reference TRBV9 and TRBJ2-1, is DSGVTQTPKHLITATGQRVTLRCSPRSGDLSVYWYQQSLDQGLQFLIQYYNGEERAKGNILERFSAQQFPDLHSELNLSSLELGDSALYFCAIGRTRQNYNEQFFGPGTRLTVL.

This clonotype was recorded many times. This chain links TRBV20-1 with TRBJ1-6, with 7 bases identical to TRBD1. This CDR3 region has 13 residues. V dropped 3 bases and J dropped 8; count of bases not matched to a gene: 4. Germline V lookup: CDR1 DFQATT, CDR2 SNEGSKA (reference sequence). CDR3 sequence (DNA): TGCAGTGCTAGCACAGGGGTGGATTCACCCCTCCACTTT. This translates into CSASTGVDSPLHF.

This clonotype showed up just a few times. The chain carries TRBV6-1 and TRBJ1-5; 7 nucleotides line up with TRBD1. CDR3 length equals 13 residues. J lost 1 base, V lost 8 bases, and 2 bases had no gene match. Germline V gives CDR1 MNHNS, CDR2 SASEGT. The CDR3 nucleotides are TGTGCCAGCCGCAGGGGGAGCAATCAGCCCCAGCATTTT. This codes for CASRRGSNQPQHF.

This clonotype was detected ten times or more. V usage is TRBV4-1 and J usage is TRBJ2-5, with 12 bases matching TRBD2. Germline V gene data show CDR1 as MGHRA and CDR2 as YSYEKL. This CDR3 is 19 amino acids long. Trimming removed 1 base from V and 1 base from J; junction bases left unmatched: 10. CDR3 sequence (DNA): TGCGCCAGCAGCCAAGTTTATCTAGCGGGGGGGCCTTCCCAAGAGACCCAGTACTTC. Encoded protein: CASSQVYLAGGPSQETQYF.

This clonotype appeared a few times. J is TRBJ2-1 and V is TRBV3-2; whether TRBD1, the table's D call, matches the DNA was not checked. TRBV3-2 is listed as a pseudogene. The CDR3 consists of 17 residues. CDR3 DNA: TGTGCCAGCAGCCAAGGGTTCGGGACAGGGGGATTGAGGGAGCAGTTCTTC. Translating it yields CASSQGFGTGGLREQFF.

This chain connects TRBV3-1 to TRBJ1-1, with D uncertain. The germline V gene encodes CDR1 LGHDT and CDR2 YNNKEL (reference sequence). The length of the CDR3 is 12 residues. Between the trimmed V and J ends, which lost 4 bases and 4 bases, there was a span of 7 bases. The CDR3 loop reads CASSPFGTEAFF. CDR3 sequence (DNA): TGTGCCAGCAGCCCCTTTGGCACTGAAGCTTTCTTT. Full variable domain (missing parts from reference TRBV3-1 and TRBJ1-1): DTAVSQTPKYLVTQMGNDKSIKCEQNLGHDTMYWYKQDSKKFLKIMFSYNNKELIINETVPNRFSPKSPDKAHLNLHINSLELGDSAVYFCASSPFGTEAFFGQGTRLTVV.

This clonotype appeared many times. CDR3 sequence (DNA): TGTGCCAGCAGTGTATCACAGGGGGCTCCCCACGAGCAGTACGTC. Translating it yields CASSVSQGAPHEQYV. The chain recombines TRBV28 with TRBJ2-7, with TRBD1 matching 9 bases. CDR1 is MDHEN, CDR2 SYDVKM, per germline. With V trimmed by 5 bases and J by 5 bases, 10 bases remained unmatched. This CDR3 region has 15 residues.

There are many counts of this clonotype. The genes are TRBV4-3 and TRBJ2-5; no firm D call. Between the trimmed V and J ends, which lost 0 bases and 5 bases, there was a span of 13 bases. This CDR3 has 15 amino acids. Looked up from germline, CDR1 is LGHNA and CDR2 is YSLEER. CDR3 DNA: TGCGCCAGCAGCCAAGAATTCTCCAAGTTGGAGACCCAGTACTTC. Protein product: CASSQEFSKLETQYF.

The chain combines TRBV5-1 with TRBJ2-3; D is undetermined. CDR1 SGHRS and CDR2 YFSETQ come from the germline V gene. The CDR3 runs 18 residues. Trimming pared 0 bases from V and 2 bases from J, leaving 19 bases between. The CDR3 bases are TGCGCCAGCAGCTTGGATAGGCGAGTAGTAGCCCCCACAGATACGCAGTATTTT. Amino acids: CASSLDRRVVAPTDTQYF.

This clonotype was seen ten or more times. The V and J genes are TRBV7-8 and TRBJ2-2; D gene uncertain. The germline gives CDR1 SGHVS, CDR2 FQNEAQ. The V and J ends lost 4 bases and 5 bases respectively, with 5 bases between them. This CDR3 region has 12 residues. The chain's CDR3 is CASSSDTGELFF. The DNA for the CDR3 is TGTGCCAGCAGCTCAGATACCGGGGAGCTGTTTTTT. The full variable domain, with the rest looked up from reference TRBV7-8 and TRBJ2-2, is GAGVSQSPRYKVAKRGQDVALRCDPISGHVSLFWYQQALGQGPEFLTYFQNEAQLDKSGLPSDRFFAERPEGSVSTLKIQRTQQEDSAVYLCASSSDTGELFFGEGSRLTVL.

This chain connects TRBV20-1 to TRBJ2-3; tentative D call: TRBD2 (6 bases). CDR3 size: 12 residues. CDR1 DFQATT and CDR2 SNEGSKA come from the germline V gene (reference sequence). Trimming stripped 6 bases from V and 3 bases from J, with 10 bases between. CDR3 nucleotide sequence: TGCAGTGCACGGGGGATGACAGATACGCAGTATTTT. Amino acids: CSARGMTDTQYF.

Written as DNA, the CDR3 is TGTGCCAGCAGTCCGGGACAGGGCACCGAAAAACTGTTTTTT. Translating it yields CASSPGQGTEKLFF. The chain carries TRBV3-1 and TRBJ1-4; 9 bases fit TRBD1. The CDR3 spans 14 residues. The J segment lost 8 bases and the V segment lost 6 bases, leaving 7 bases of the junction unmatched. Germline CDR1 and CDR2: LGHDT and YNNKEL (reference sequence).

In this sample, this clonotype turned up many times. The chain's CDR3 is CASSEGDRVDSPLHF. The CDR3 bases are TGTGCCAGCAGCGAAGGGGACAGGGTGGATTCACCCCTCCACTTT. The gene calls are TRBV7-9 and TRBJ1-6; 9 bases are a match to TRBD1. J gave up 8 bases and V 5 bases, and 7 bases lay outside the gene matches. Germline V gene sequence: CDR1 SEHNR, CDR2 FQNEAQ (reference sequence). This CDR3 has 15 residues.

This clonotype was detected only a few times. This sequence joins TRBV12-3 or TRBV12-4 and TRBJ1-4; D perhaps matches TRBD1 (5 bases). Deletions cut 5 bases from V and 5 bases from J, with 18 bases between. The CDR3 has 16 residues. The DNA for the CDR3 is TGTGCCAGCAGTCAAAACAGACAGCTCGGGAATGAAAAACTGTTTTTT. Amino acids: CASSQNRQLGNEKLFF.